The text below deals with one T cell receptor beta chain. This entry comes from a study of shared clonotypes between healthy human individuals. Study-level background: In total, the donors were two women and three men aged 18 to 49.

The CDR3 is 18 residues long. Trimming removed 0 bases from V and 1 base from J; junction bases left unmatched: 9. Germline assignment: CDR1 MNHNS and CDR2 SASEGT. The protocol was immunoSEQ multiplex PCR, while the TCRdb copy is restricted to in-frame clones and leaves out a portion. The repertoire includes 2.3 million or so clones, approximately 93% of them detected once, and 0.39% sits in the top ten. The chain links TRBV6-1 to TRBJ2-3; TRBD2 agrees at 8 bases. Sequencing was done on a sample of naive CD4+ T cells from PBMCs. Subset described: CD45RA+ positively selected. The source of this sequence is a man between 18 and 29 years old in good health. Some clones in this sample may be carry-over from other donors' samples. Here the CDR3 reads CASSEALRGLGGTDTQYF. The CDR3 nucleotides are TGTGCCAGCAGTGAAGCGCTTCGGGGACTAGGAGGCACAGATACGCAGTATTTT.